The TCR beta chain under discussion was sequenced for a study of blood T cells in healthy people across ages. Trimming took 5 bases from V and 6 from J, leaving 17 bases between them. Germline CDR1 and CDR2: SEHNR and FQNEAQ (reference sequence). CDR3 length equals 14 residues. Next came a second PCR, run for roughly 7 to 12 cycles, which used a sample-barcoded 5' primer along with a J-beta primer mix. Each CDR3 protein is one row after TCRdb ran MiXCR on the 5' RACE reads. The sample has about 1.6 million distinct CDR3 sequences, roughly 30% seen once; the top ten hold over 9%. Sequencing input: blood. The source of this sequence is a woman aged 25 to 45 in good health. The genes are TRBV7-9 and TRBJ2-7, with D perhaps TRBD1 or TRBD2 (5 bases each). The CDR3 spells CASSPTGPRPEQYF. The CDR3 DNA follows: TGTGCCAGCAGCCCGACGGGACCCCGCCCCGAGCAGTACTTC. The full variable domain, with the rest looked up from reference TRBV7-9 and TRBJ2-7, is DTGVSQNPRHKITKRGQNVTFRCDPISEHNRLYWYRQTLGQGPEFLTYFQNEAQLEKSRLLSDRFSAERPKGSFSTLEIQRTEQGDSAMYLCASSPTGPRPEQYFGPGTRLTVT.